This TCR beta chain appears in the sequencing data of a study of post-analysis software for immune sequencing data. As for the study in general: Secondary progressive, relapsing-remitting and progressive-relapsing multiple sclerosis were among the included disease courses. Study-level points and caveats: Roughly 5 TRBV segments (TRBV5-6, TRBV5-1 and TRBV20-1 among them) occurred more frequently in patients than in controls.

Researchers reported that TCR beta cDNA libraries carried unique molecular identifiers. T cells numbering about 0.9 to 11 million gave rise to around 500,000 cDNA molecules. TCRdb re-called the PCR reads through MiXCR, storing one row per CDR3 protein. This table has 150,000 or so distinct CDR3 sequences, under 40% appearing once. This CDR3 has 15 residues. The V gene lost 3 bases and the J gene lost 4 bases, with 13 bases spanning the gap. Germline values: CDR1 PRHDT, CDR2 FYEKMQ (reference sequence). For this clonotype: Its antigen is not known.

This chain uses TRBV13 with TRBJ2-4; possible D gene TRBD1, 6 bases. The origin of this receptor is a girl aged 10 to 17 with multiple sclerosis. Material: blood, obtained after autologous hematopoietic stem cell transplantation. CDR3 DNA: TGTGCCAGCAGCTTCGGGGCAGGGGCAAAAAACATTCAGTACTTC. Translated, it gives CASSFGAGAKNIQYF. Full variable domain (outside the CDR3, taken from reference TRBV13 and TRBJ2-4): AAGVIQSPRHLIKEKRETATLKCYPIPRHDTVYWYQQGPGQDPQFLISFYEKMQSDKGSIPDRFSAQQFSDYHSELNMSSLELGDSALYFCASSFGAGAKNIQYFGAGTRLSVL.